The next 25 T cell receptor beta chains were all read from a single sample in a study of OX40 agonist ivuxolimab in advanced cancers. Here immunoSEQ multiplex PCR was the method, and the copy in TCRdb shows in-frame clones only, minus some. The sample carries 60,000 to 95,000 clones, 65% to 90% recorded once. The sequencing here drew on CD4+ or CD8+ T cells sorted from blood, taken in a trial of the OX40 agonist ivuxolimab. The origin of the receptors is an adult with an advanced solid tumor such as melanoma, head and neck, liver or kidney cancer.

This chain links TRBV7-2 with TRBJ1-2; tentatively, D is TRBD1 (6 bases). V lost 5 bases and J lost 5, with 18 bases in between. The CDR3 has 15 amino acids. Germline CDR1 and CDR2: SGHTA and FQGNSA. CDR3 coding DNA: TGTGCCAGCAGCCCGCCCGGACAGACGAATTATGGCTACACCTTC. Translated: CASSPPGQTNYGYTF.

The chain recombines TRBV9 with TRBJ2-5, with TRBD1 as a possible D gene (5 bases). Trimming cost V 3 bases and J 0 bases, with 6 bases left between them. Per the germline V gene, CDR1 is SGDLS and CDR2 is YYNGEE. CDR3 length: 13 residues. CDR3 loop: CASSEGNQETQYF. The CDR3 DNA is TGTGCCAGCAGCGAGGGGAACCAAGAGACCCAGTACTTC. The full variable domain, its missing parts supplied by reference TRBV9 and TRBJ2-5, is DSGVTQTPKHLITATGQRVTLRCSPRSGDLSVYWYQQSLDQGLQFLIQYYNGEERAKGNILERFSAQQFPDLHSELNLSSLELGDSALYFCASSEGNQETQYFGPGTRLLVL.

The chain employs TRBV6-5 and TRBJ1-2; TRBD1 is a possible D gene (5 bases). Deletions cut 8 bases from V and 3 bases from J, with 13 bases between. Per germline, CDR1 MNHEY and CDR2 SVGAGI. CDR3 length: 13 residues. The CDR3 DNA follows: TGTGCCAGCGCCACTTCGGGGGACTATGGCTACACCTTC. It encodes CASATSGDYGYTF.

The chain recombines TRBV29-1 with TRBJ1-2; D gene uncertain. Trimming cost V 4 bases and J 2 bases, with 11 bases left between them. Per the germline V gene, CDR1 is SQVTM and CDR2 is ANQGSEA. The CDR3 extends over 13 amino acids. CDR3 sequence (DNA): TGCAGCGTTGTAACTCCAGACAACTATGGCTACACCTTC. Its translation is CSVVTPDNYGYTF.

The gene calls are TRBV9 and TRBJ1-2; D is undetermined. The ends were cut back, 3 bases at V and 2 bases at J, with 8 bases in the middle. There are 13 residues in the CDR3. In germline, CDR1 is SGDLS, CDR2 YYNGEE. The chain's CDR3 is CASSAPPNYGYTF. The CDR3, as DNA: TGTGCCAGCAGCGCCCCCCCCAACTATGGCTACACCTTC. The entire variable domain, with the rest obtained from reference TRBV9 and TRBJ1-2, is as follows: DSGVTQTPKHLITATGQRVTLRCSPRSGDLSVYWYQQSLDQGLQFLIQYYNGEERAKGNILERFSAQQFPDLHSELNLSSLELGDSALYFCASSAPPNYGYTFGSGTRLTVV.

This chain connects TRBV4-2 to TRBJ1-1; 7 bases agree with TRBD1. Per germline, CDR1 LGHNA and CDR2 YNFKEQ. The CDR3 is made up of 15 amino acids. V trimming: 2 bases; J trimming: 4 bases; junction bases outside the gene matches: 7. CDR3 sequence reads: CASSQRQGPGTEAFF. CDR3 DNA sequence: TGTGCCAGCAGCCAACGACAGGGTCCCGGCACTGAAGCTTTCTTT.

The CDR3 DNA reads TGCGCCAGCAGCTTGGGACGGGGAAACACCATATATTTT. It encodes CASSLGRGNTIYF. V and J are TRBV5-1 and TRBJ1-3; D remains ambiguous. Germline V gene data show CDR1 as SGHRS and CDR2 as YFSETQ. The CDR3 runs to 13 residues. V lost 0 bases and J 4 bases, leaving 5 bases between the germline ends.

J is TRBJ1-1 and V is TRBV7-2; D may be TRBD1 (6 bases). Looked up from germline, CDR1 is SGHTA and CDR2 is FQGNSA. V shed 5 bases and J shed 5 bases, with 21 bases lying between them. The CDR3 consists of 16 residues. CDR3 DNA: TGTGCCAGCAGCCCCCAGCAGGGGTCGGCGAAGACTGAAGCTTTCTTT. It is translated as CASSPQQGSAKTEAFF.

The V and J genes are TRBV2 and TRBJ2-2, with 9 bases aligning to TRBD2. Looked up from germline, CDR1 is SNHLY and CDR2 is FYNNEI. The V gene end was trimmed by 7 bases and the J gene end by 5 bases; junction bases not matched to a gene: 8. The CDR3 covers 15 residues. CDR3 DNA: TGTGCCAGCAACTCTGGAGCGGGGGGAACCGGGGAGCTGTTTTTT. Translation gives CASNSGAGGTGELFF.

J is TRBJ2-6 and V is TRBV5-5; 8 nucleotides align to TRBD1. J lost 4 bases, V lost 5 bases, and 8 bases had no gene match. The V gene's germline CDR1 is SGHKS and CDR2 YYEKEE (reference sequence). The CDR3 runs 16 residues. This CDR3 reads CASRQGGSTGANVLTF. The CDR3 DNA reads TGTGCCAGCAGACAGGGGGGATCTACCGGGGCCAACGTCCTGACTTTC. The entire variable domain, with the rest obtained from reference TRBV5-5 and TRBJ2-6, is as follows: DAGVTQSPTHLIKTRGQQVTLRCSPISGHKSVSWYQQVLGQGPQFIFQYYEKEERGRGNFPDRFSARQFPNYSSELNVNALLLGDSALYLCASRQGGSTGANVLTFGAGSRLTVL.

The rearrangement links TRBV27 to TRBJ2-3; D gene uncertain. The V end lost 7 bases, the J end lost 0 bases, and 8 bases lay between the germline ends. Germline CDR1 and CDR2: MNHEY and SMNVEV (reference sequence). This CDR3 region has 13 residues. The CDR3 here is CASTTVSTDTQYF. CDR3 nucleotide sequence: TGTGCCAGCACCACGGTTAGCACAGATACGCAGTATTTT.

The V and J genes are TRBV7-3 and TRBJ2-1, with TRBD1 matching over 8 bases. CDR3 size: 14 residues. Germline V gives CDR1 SGHTA, CDR2 FQGTGA. The junction had 12 bases not matched to a gene; V was cut back by 2 bases and J by 15 bases. The CDR3 DNA follows: TGTGCCAGCAGCTTAGGGACAGGAGGTACAAGCTTGTTCTTC. Encoded protein: CASSLGTGGTSLFF.

This chain connects TRBV9 to TRBJ1-1, with D uncertain. The V gene lost 0 bases and the J gene lost 4 bases, with 13 bases spanning the gap. CDR3 length equals 15 residues. Germline V gene sequence: CDR1 SGDLS, CDR2 YYNGEE. The CDR3 DNA follows: TGTGCCAGCAGCGTAGTAGTTCGGGGAGGCACTGAAGCTTTCTTT. Translated, it gives CASSVVVRGGTEAFF.

This sequence joins TRBV6-6 and TRBJ2-7; D is ambiguous. Germline lookup yields CDR1 MNHNY and CDR2 SVGAGI (reference sequence). The CDR3 is 11 amino acids. Trimming pared 2 bases from V and 2 bases from J, leaving 1 base between. The CDR3 DNA follows: TGTGCCAGCAGTTACGCCTACGAGCAGTACTTC. Its translation is CASSYAYEQYF.

This chain joins TRBV6-1 and TRBJ2-1, with 7 bases matching TRBD2. V lost 3 bases to trimming and J lost 6 bases; unmatched junction nucleotides: 8. CDR3 length: 15 amino acids. CDR1 is MNHNS, CDR2 SASEGT, per germline. Here the CDR3 reads CASSELSGVVNEQFF. CDR3 DNA sequence: TGTGCCAGCAGTGAGCTGAGCGGGGTGGTCAATGAGCAGTTCTTC.

The V gene is TRBV7-9, the J gene TRBJ1-6; perhaps TRBD1 as D (5 bases). The germline V and J ends were trimmed by 8 bases and 5 bases, with 13 bases remaining between them. This CDR3 has 14 residues. Germline V gene sequence: CDR1 SEHNR, CDR2 FQNEAQ (reference sequence). CDR3 sequence (DNA): TGTGCCAGCCGTCCAGGGAACAATAATTCACCCCTCCACTTT. The encoded protein is CASRPGNNNSPLHF.

The V gene is TRBV2, the J gene TRBJ1-2; D ambiguous. This CDR3 spans 12 amino acids. The V end lost 3 bases, the J end lost 7 bases, and 9 bases lay between the germline ends. The germline V gene encodes CDR1 SNHLY and CDR2 FYNNEI. The CDR3 nucleotides are TGTGCCAGCAGTGAGAACAAAGCTGGCTACACCTTC. It codes for CASSENKAGYTF.

This clone was picked up a small number of times. The rearrangement uses TRBV18 and TRBJ2-7; TRBD1 is a possible D gene (6 bases). The CDR3 has 14 amino acids. Germline V gives CDR1 KGHSH, CDR2 LQKENI. The V end lost 3 bases, the J end lost 2 bases, and 11 bases lay between the germline ends. The CDR3 coding sequence is TGTGCCAGCTCACCCAGACAGGTTACCTACGAGCAGTACTTC. This sequence encodes CASSPRQVTYEQYF.

The chain is built from TRBV2 and TRBJ2-5, with D hard to call. The germline CDR1 and CDR2 sequences are SNHLY and FYNNEI. CDR3 length equals 14 residues. Trimming cost V 0 bases and J 5 bases, with 10 bases left between them. The CDR3 region has the DNA TGTGCCAGCAGTGAAGCCTGGTTAGGGGAGACCCAGTACTTC. Translated, it gives CASSEAWLGETQYF.

V gene TRBV19 combines with J gene TRBJ2-4, with unresolved D. The germline V and J ends were trimmed by 2 bases and 0 bases, with 14 bases remaining between them. The length of the CDR3 is 17 residues. CDR1 is LNHDA, CDR2 SQIVND, per germline (reference sequence). CDR3 region: CASSIMYGNLAKNIQYF. For the CDR3, the DNA is TGTGCCAGTAGTATAATGTACGGCAACCTAGCCAAAAACATTCAGTACTTC.

The chain joins TRBV6-5 to TRBJ2-3, with 10 bases lining up with TRBD1. The CDR3 has 15 residues. The germline CDR1 and CDR2 sequences are MNHEY and SVGAGI. V lost 4 bases to trimming and J lost 9 bases; unmatched junction nucleotides: 10. The DNA of the CDR3 is TGTGCCAGCAGTTTATCCGGGACAGGGGTCGACACGCAGTATTTT. The encoded protein is CASSLSGTGVDTQYF.

The chain uses TRBV2 and TRBJ1-6; no clear D gene. Trimming pared 3 bases from V and 2 bases from J, leaving 14 bases between. The CDR3 is made up of 17 amino acids. CDR1 is SNHLY and CDR2 is FYNNEI in the germline V gene. As DNA, the CDR3 is TGTGCCAGCAGTGACGGAAAGGGAAGCACCTATAATTCACCCCTCCACTTT. This translates into CASSDGKGSTYNSPLHF.

The chain is built from TRBV5-1 and TRBJ1-1; a weak D match, TRBD1 (5 bases). Germline CDR1 SGHRS, CDR2 YFSETQ. The CDR3 runs to 14 residues. Trimming pared 1 base from V and 4 bases from J, leaving 11 bases between. The CDR3 region has the DNA TGCGCCAGCAGCTTGAGGGGAGAGGGCACTGAAGCTTTCTTT. Amino acids: CASSLRGEGTEAFF.

This chain joins TRBV7-9 and TRBJ1-6; 9 bases line up with TRBD1. Germline CDR1 and CDR2: SEHNR and FQNEAQ (reference sequence). Trimming cost V 1 base and J 11 bases; bases outside gene matches: 9. The CDR3 extends over 16 amino acids. CDR3 residues: CASSLEPGQGMAPLHF. The CDR3 DNA is TGTGCCAGCAGCTTAGAACCGGGACAGGGAATGGCACCCCTCCACTTT. The full variable domain, its missing parts supplied by reference TRBV7-9 and TRBJ1-6, is DTGVSQNPRHKITKRGQNVTFRCDPISEHNRLYWYRQTLGQGPEFLTYFQNEAQLEKSRLLSDRFSAERPKGSFSTLEIQRTEQGDSAMYLCASSLEPGQGMAPLHFGNGTRLTVT.

The chain couples TRBV6-5 to TRBJ2-7; D is possibly TRBD1 (5 bases). CDR3 length equals 15 residues. CDR1 MNHEY and CDR2 SVGAGI come from the germline V gene. Trimming left V 6 bases short and J 3 bases short, with 18 bases between. The DNA for the CDR3 is TGTGCCAGCAGCCCTACGATCGACAGCCACTACGAGCAGTACTTC. This encodes CASSPTIDSHYEQYF.